These 12 T cell receptor beta chains were all obtained from the same sample, sequenced in a study of blood T cell repertoires in COVID-19. TCRdb keeps only in-frame clones here, not all; method: immunoSEQ multiplex PCR. The sample has 100,000 or so clones, about 90% seen once. Sequencing input: peripheral blood. The receptor set was obtained from a man over 45 with acute or convalescent COVID-19.

The J gene is TRBJ1-4, the V gene TRBV19, with D perhaps TRBD1 (6 bases). Per germline, CDR1 LNHDA and CDR2 SQIVND (reference sequence). V shed 4 bases and J shed 10 bases, with 13 bases lying between them. The CDR3 runs 13 residues. CDR3 amino acids: CASSTGVGGKLFF. In nucleotides, the CDR3 is TGTGCCAGTAGTACAGGGGTAGGCGGAAAACTGTTTTTT.

This clone was seen only once. V is TRBV29-1 and J is TRBJ1-1; no definite D call. CDR1 and CDR2 (germline): SQVTM, ANQGSEA. Trimming shortened V by 6 bases and J by 6 bases, and 8 bases separated the two germline ends. CDR3 length: 10 residues. The CDR3 coding sequence is TGCAGCGTCCCTGGGCCTGAAGCTTTCTTT. Translating gives CSVPGPEAFF.

V usage is TRBV10-2 and J usage is TRBJ2-7; D is undetermined. The CDR3 contains 13 residues. The V and J ends lost 3 bases and 4 bases respectively, with 10 bases between them. Germline V gene sequence: CDR1 WSHSY, CDR2 SAAADI. The CDR3 here is CASSDPFRYEQYF. The CDR3 nucleotides are TGCGCCAGCAGTGACCCCTTCAGGTACGAGCAGTACTTC.

This chain connects TRBV20-1 to TRBJ1-3, with no clear D. Deletions cut 5 bases from V and 4 bases from J, with 6 bases between. The CDR3 loop spans 11 amino acids. CDR1 and CDR2 from the germline V gene are DFQATT and SNEGSKA (reference sequence). The CDR3 protein is CSALWGNTIYF. CDR3 nucleotide sequence: TGCAGTGCTCTATGGGGAAACACCATATATTTT.

The chain is built from TRBV14 and TRBJ2-7; 7 bases align to TRBD1. CDR1 is SGHDN and CDR2 is FVKESK in the germline V gene. This CDR3 has 15 residues. V dropped 3 bases and J dropped 1; count of bases not matched to a gene: 6. The CDR3 region is CASSQRQGRSYEQYF. In DNA, the CDR3 is TGTGCCAGCAGCCAGAGACAGGGTAGATCCTACGAGCAGTACTTC.

This chain links TRBV2 with TRBJ1-6, with TRBD1 as a possible D gene (5 bases). CDR1 is SNHLY and CDR2 is FYNNEI in the germline V gene. The CDR3 covers 15 residues. V shed 4 bases and J shed 5 bases, with 12 bases lying between them. The CDR3 sequence: CASSGQFGNNSPLHF. CDR3 sequence (DNA): TGTGCCAGCAGTGGACAGTTTGGAAATAATTCACCCCTCCACTTT.

The gene calls are TRBV11-3 and TRBJ1-1; maybe TRBD1 (6 bases). The CDR3 has 12 residues. Germline V gives CDR1 SGHNT, CDR2 YENEEA. The V gene lost 1 base and the J gene lost 10 bases, with 10 bases spanning the gap. CDR3 sequence (DNA): TGTGCCAGCAGCTTAGTCGGCAGGGGAGCTTTCTTT. Amino acids: CASSLVGRGAFF.

CDR3 region: CAISVGQGNQPQHF. CDR3 in DNA: TGTGCCATCAGTGTCGGGCAGGGAAATCAGCCCCAGCATTTT. The chain combines TRBV10-3 with TRBJ1-5; perhaps TRBD1 as D (5 bases). V was trimmed by 4 bases and J by 4 bases, leaving 11 bases between them. This CDR3 is built from 14 residues. Germline CDR1 and CDR2: ENHRY and SYGVKD.

A few counts support this clone. The chain employs TRBV7-4 and TRBJ1-3, with D possibly matching TRBD1 (5 bases). CDR1 is SGHVT and CDR2 is SQSDAQ in the germline V gene. The CDR3 has 17 residues. V lost 5 bases and J lost 0, with 17 bases in between. This CDR3 is CASSPLTDTYSGNTIYF. DNA of the CDR3: TGTGCCAGCAGCCCACTGACGGACACCTACTCTGGAAACACCATATATTTT.

The V gene is TRBV15, the J gene TRBJ2-7; 9 positions match TRBD1. Germline V gives CDR1 LNHNV, CDR2 YYDKDF (reference sequence). Trimming took 1 base from V and 6 from J; bases not matched to a gene: 4. The length of the CDR3 is 14 residues. Here the CDR3 DNA reads TGTGCCACCAGCAGAGGACAGGGGGGACGCGAGCAGTACTTC. Amino acid sequence: CATSRGQGGREQYF.

This clone was found once. The CDR3 sequence: CASSEGDRFRYEQYF. Here the CDR3 DNA reads TGTGCCAGCAGTGAAGGTGACAGGTTTAGATACGAGCAGTACTTC. The chain joins TRBV6-1 to TRBJ2-7; possible D gene TRBD1, 6 bases. Germline loops: CDR1 MNHNS, CDR2 SASEGT. This CDR3 region has 15 residues. Between the trimmed V and J ends, which lost 1 base and 4 bases, there was a span of 14 bases.

The V gene is TRBV5-6, the J gene TRBJ1-2; 8 nucleotides match TRBD1. The V gene end was trimmed by 3 bases and the J gene end by 3 bases; junction bases not matched to a gene: 4. The CDR3 is made up of 14 amino acids. Germline V CDR1 and CDR2: SGHDT, YYEEEE. CDR3 in amino acids: CASSSDRGHYGYTF. As DNA, the CDR3 is TGTGCCAGCAGCTCCGACAGGGGACACTATGGCTACACCTTC.